The present entry profiles one T cell receptor beta chain with its context. Its antigen remains unidentified. Time point noted: newly diagnosed GD, antithyroid drugs for less than 3 months. Extracted RNA from PBMCs served as the source of the TCR library. The V and J ends lost 2 bases and 4 bases respectively, with 12 bases between them. CDR1 and CDR2 (germline): MGHRA, YSYEKL. This CDR3 contains 15 residues. Arm-PCR of CDR3 regions and iRepertoire HTBI primers were used to build TCR beta libraries. TCRdb independently ran MiXCR on the multiplex PCR reads; one entry per CDR3 protein. The sample has approximately 350,000 distinct CDR3 sequences; about 10% are singletons. These data belong to a study of regulatory T cells in long-lasting Graves disease. Whole-study results and caveats: Newly diagnosed patients had higher TCR diversity than persistent Graves' patients did.

The same sample was also studied in work on T cells in Graves' hyperthyroidism and ophthalmopathy.

The V call is TRBV4-1, the J call TRBJ1-5; D is ambiguous. The TCR sequence derives from a woman under 30 with Graves disease. Here the sequenced sample was peripheral blood mononuclear cells (PBMCs), taken at new diagnosis, from a patient treated with antithyroid drugs. The DNA of the CDR3 is TGCGCCAGCAGCCAAAACAGAGCCTTTAATCAGCCCCAGCATTTT. Encoded protein: CASSQNRAFNQPQHF.